This T cell receptor (beta chain) was captured in a study of T cell responses to AZD1222 COVID-19 vaccine. Germline CDR1 SGDLS, CDR2 YYNGEE. The length of the CDR3 is 15 residues. Unmatched junction bases numbered 5, after V lost 4 bases and J lost 3 bases. The repertoire was sequenced with immunoSEQ multiplex PCR; TCRdb's copy has only in-frame clones and lacks some. Of about 120,000 clones detected, roughly 90% appear once; the ten largest clones hold 4.2%. In the case of this clone: Its antigen remains unknown.

Study findings and constraints: Compared with day 0, the breadth and depth of the Spike-specific TCR repertoire rose significantly after two doses of AZD1222. Donors were mostly white British, more females; clonal diversity possibly underestimated.

Sample: peripheral blood, taken 28 days after the second dose of the MenACWY control vaccine. The chain combines TRBV9 with TRBJ2-1; 9 bases fit TRBD1. This TCR was sampled from an adult who received the MenACWY meningococcal vaccine as a control. CDR3 region: CASSLTGQGYNEQFF. In nucleotides, the CDR3 is TGTGCCAGCAGCCTCACGGGACAGGGCTACAATGAGCAGTTCTTC.